The clone carrying this T cell receptor beta chain was picked up a small number of times. The data were produced by immunoSEQ multiplex PCR, yet TCRdb's version contains in-frame clones alone and is incomplete. The data contain about 130,000 clones, approximately 94% of them singletons. This sample is part of a study of OX40 agonist ivuxolimab in advanced cancers. Study at large: Hepatocellular carcinoma, melanoma, renal cell or head and neck cancer occurred in dose-escalation patients.

Germline lookup yields CDR1 KGHSH and CDR2 LQKENI. V was clipped by 6 bases and J by 6 bases; unmatched bases: 4. This CDR3 contains 14 residues. The sequence derives from an adult with an advanced solid tumor such as melanoma, head and neck, liver or kidney cancer. The sample was CD4+ or CD8+ T cells sorted from blood, taken in a trial of the OX40 agonist ivuxolimab. This chain uses TRBV18 with TRBJ1-6, with 8 positions matching TRBD1. Here the CDR3 reads CASSNRGVNSPLHF. CDR3 DNA: TGTGCCAGCTCTAACAGGGGGGTTAATTCACCCCTCCACTTT.